These T cell receptor beta chains were read from a single sample in a study of identical twins. TCRdb fed the 5' RACE reads into MiXCR, producing one record per CDR3 protein. The table records fewer than 800,000 distinct CDR3 sequences, 7.1% of them present only once. This sample also belongs to another study, concerning yellow fever vaccine responses in identical twins.

Sequenced material: PBMCs. All receptors derive from a woman younger than 30 in good health. The CDR3 runs from the conserved cysteine through the conserved F or W. A D gene is named only where the DNA matches it firmly. Expanded clones get a size class; other rows say once, few or many, or leave the size out.

v_gene: TRBV12-3/TRBV12-4; j_gene: TRBJ2-4; d_gene: NA; abundance: many; CDR3aa: CASSFWDPLAKNIQYF; CDR3nt: TGTGCCAGCAGTTTTTGGGATCCCCTAGCCAAAAACATTCAGTACTTC
v_gene: TRBV7-2; j_gene: TRBJ2-1; d_gene: NA; abundance: many; CDR3aa: CASSLVQNEQFF; CDR3nt: TGTGCCAGCAGCTTAGTTCAAAATGAGCAGTTCTTC
v_gene: TRBV3-1; j_gene: TRBJ2-3; d_gene: TRBD2; abundance: few; CDR3aa: CASSHILAGATDTQYF; CDR3nt: TGTGCCAGCAGCCACATTCTAGCGGGGGCCACAGATACGCAGTATTTT
v_gene: TRBV20-1; j_gene: TRBJ2-2; d_gene: NA; abundance: few; CDR3aa: CSATGDSPGELFF; CDR3nt: TGCAGTGCTACGGGGGATTCTCCCGGGGAGCTGTTTTTT
v_gene: TRBV24-1; j_gene: TRBJ1-2; d_gene: NA; abundance: many; CDR3aa: CATSDGRNYGYTF; CDR3nt: TGTGCCACCAGTGATGGACGGAACTATGGCTACACCTTC
v_gene: TRBV7-9; j_gene: TRBJ2-5; d_gene: TRBD1; abundance: NA; CDR3aa: CASSIKGTGWRETQYF; CDR3nt: TGTGCCAGCAGCATCAAAGGGACAGGGTGGAGGGAGACCCAGTACTTC
v_gene: TRBV28; j_gene: TRBJ2-1; d_gene: NA; abundance: many; CDR3aa: CASDSSPYNEQFF; CDR3nt: TGTGCCAGTGACTCTAGCCCCTACAATGAGCAGTTCTTC
v_gene: TRBV6-2/TRBV6-3; j_gene: TRBJ2-1; d_gene: TRBD1; abundance: few; CDR3aa: CASSWGQGNEQFF; CDR3nt: TGTGCCAGCAGCTGGGGACAGGGGAATGAGCAGTTCTTC
v_gene: TRBV28; j_gene: TRBJ2-5; d_gene: TRBD2; abundance: few; CDR3aa: CASSSLAGFGQETQYF; CDR3nt: TGTGCCAGCAGTTCGCTAGCGGGGTTTGGGCAAGAGACCCAGTACTTC
v_gene: TRBV4-1; j_gene: TRBJ2-5; d_gene: TRBD2; abundance: few; CDR3aa: CASSHVPFRGRTQETQYF; CDR3nt: TGCGCCAGCAGCCATGTCCCGTTCCGCGGGAGGACTCAAGAGACCCAGTACTTC
v_gene: TRBV29-1; j_gene: TRBJ2-7; d_gene: TRBD2; abundance: NA; CDR3aa: CSVGGSSGRALEQYF; CDR3nt: TGCAGCGTTGGTGGGTCTAGCGGGAGGGCCCTCGAGCAGTACTTC
v_gene: TRBV20-1; j_gene: TRBJ2-5; d_gene: NA; abundance: NA; CDR3aa: CSARDTWETQYF; CDR3nt: TGCAGTGCTAGAGATACCTGGGAGACCCAGTACTTC
v_gene: TRBV6-1; j_gene: TRBJ2-3; d_gene: TRBD1; abundance: few; CDR3aa: CASSGGDRYSTDTQYF; CDR3nt: TGTGCCAGCAGTGGAGGGGACAGGTATAGCACAGATACGCAGTATTTT
v_gene: TRBV25-1; j_gene: TRBJ2-1; d_gene: TRBD2; abundance: NA; CDR3aa: CASSATSGSVMNEQFF; CDR3nt: TGTGCCAGCAGTGCGACTAGCGGGAGTGTAATGAATGAGCAGTTCTTC
v_gene: TRBV6-4; j_gene: TRBJ2-2; d_gene: NA; abundance: few; CDR3aa: CASSEKEVTGELFF; CDR3nt: TGTGCCAGCAGTGAAAAGGAGGTCACCGGGGAGCTGTTTTTT
v_gene: TRBV6-5; j_gene: TRBJ1-6; d_gene: NA; abundance: few; CDR3aa: CASSYQDSNSPLHF; CDR3nt: TGTGCCAGCAGTTACCAGGACAGCAATTCACCCCTCCACTTT
v_gene: TRBV11-3; j_gene: TRBJ2-2; d_gene: NA; abundance: NA; CDR3aa: CASSRTGGSTGELFF; CDR3nt: TGTGCCAGCAGCAGAACAGGAGGGAGCACCGGGGAGCTGTTTTTT
v_gene: TRBV27; j_gene: TRBJ2-2; d_gene: TRBD2; abundance: NA; CDR3aa: CASRAGGVTGELFF; CDR3nt: TGTGCCAGCAGAGCGGGAGGGGTGACCGGGGAGCTGTTTTTT
v_gene: TRBV6-2/TRBV6-3; j_gene: TRBJ1-1; d_gene: TRBD1; abundance: few; CDR3aa: CASGQGAFGMNTEAFF; CDR3nt: TGTGCCAGCGGGCAGGGGGCATTTGGGATGAACACTGAAGCTTTCTTT
v_gene: TRBV12-3/TRBV12-4; j_gene: TRBJ2-5; d_gene: TRBD1; abundance: NA; CDR3aa: CASSLRFGTGQETQYF; CDR3nt: TGTGCCAGCAGTTTAAGGTTTGGGACAGGACAAGAGACCCAGTACTTC
v_gene: TRBV11-3; j_gene: TRBJ2-6; d_gene: NA; abundance: NA; CDR3aa: CASSPPLPGANVLTF; CDR3nt: TGTGCCAGCAGCCCCCCACTCCCTGGGGCCAACGTCCTGACTTTC
v_gene: TRBV5-1; j_gene: TRBJ1-1; d_gene: NA; abundance: few; CDR3aa: CASSLEVQGVGAEAFF; CDR3nt: TGCGCCAGCAGCTTGGAAGTCCAGGGTGTCGGCGCTGAAGCTTTCTTT
v_gene: TRBV9; j_gene: TRBJ2-1; d_gene: NA; abundance: many; CDR3aa: CASSETGTDYNEQFF; CDR3nt: TGTGCCAGCAGCGAAACCGGGACGGACTACAATGAGCAGTTCTTC
v_gene: TRBV7-9; j_gene: TRBJ2-5; d_gene: NA; abundance: NA; CDR3aa: CASGGTIQETQYF; CDR3nt: TGTGCCAGCGGGGGGACCATACAAGAGACCCAGTACTTC
v_gene: TRBV27; j_gene: TRBJ1-1; d_gene: NA; abundance: few; CDR3aa: CASSTRLSGVLNTEAFF; CDR3nt: TGTGCCAGCAGTACACGATTATCAGGGGTTTTGAACACTGAAGCTTTCTTT
v_gene: TRBV9; j_gene: TRBJ2-7; d_gene: NA; abundance: few; CDR3aa: CASSPRTGTYSYEQYF; CDR3nt: TGTGCCAGCAGCCCTAGAACCGGGACTTACTCCTACGAGCAGTACTTC
v_gene: TRBV4-1; j_gene: TRBJ2-2; d_gene: TRBD1; abundance: many; CDR3aa: CASSQPWTGAGELFF; CDR3nt: TGCGCCAGCAGCCAACCCTGGACAGGCGCCGGGGAGCTGTTTTTT
v_gene: TRBV5-1; j_gene: TRBJ2-1; d_gene: TRBD2; abundance: many; CDR3aa: CASTSSGRDPNEQFF; CDR3nt: TGCGCCAGCACCTCTAGCGGGAGGGACCCCAATGAGCAGTTCTTC
v_gene: TRBV27; j_gene: TRBJ2-1; d_gene: TRBD1; abundance: many; CDR3aa: CASSLRDRVGDEQFF; CDR3nt: TGTGCCAGCAGTTTAAGGGACAGGGTGGGCGATGAGCAGTTCTTC
v_gene: TRBV12-3/TRBV12-4; j_gene: TRBJ2-1; d_gene: TRBD2; abundance: many; CDR3aa: CASSPDTSGRSVFDNEQFF; CDR3nt: TGTGCCAGCAGTCCCGACACTAGCGGGAGAAGCGTTTTCGACAATGAGCAGTTCTTC
v_gene: TRBV27; j_gene: TRBJ2-1; d_gene: NA; abundance: NA; CDR3aa: CASMRAGHNEQFF; CDR3nt: TGTGCCAGCATGCGGGCGGGACACAATGAGCAGTTCTTC
v_gene: TRBV7-9; j_gene: TRBJ2-2; d_gene: NA; abundance: NA; CDR3aa: CASSLGRGTRNTGELFF; CDR3nt: TGTGCCAGCAGCTTAGGTCGGGGGACAAGAAACACCGGGGAGCTGTTTTTT
v_gene: TRBV6-5; j_gene: TRBJ1-1; d_gene: TRBD1; abundance: NA; CDR3aa: CASSYSGQGATEAFF; CDR3nt: TGTGCCAGCAGTTACTCAGGACAGGGGGCCACTGAAGCTTTCTTT
v_gene: TRBV5-1; j_gene: TRBJ1-1; d_gene: NA; abundance: NA; CDR3aa: CASSLGGTASTEAFF; CDR3nt: TGCGCCAGCAGCTTGGGGGGGACGGCGAGCACTGAAGCTTTCTTT
v_gene: TRBV18; j_gene: TRBJ2-1; d_gene: TRBD2; abundance: NA; CDR3aa: CASSPPSGGDYNEQFF; CDR3nt: TGTGCCAGCTCACCGCCTAGCGGGGGGGATTACAATGAGCAGTTCTTC
v_gene: TRBV12-3/TRBV12-4; j_gene: TRBJ1-1; d_gene: TRBD1; abundance: NA; CDR3aa: CASSFLDRGNTEAFF; CDR3nt: TGTGCCAGCAGTTTCCTAGACAGGGGTAACACTGAAGCTTTCTTT
v_gene: TRBV3-1; j_gene: TRBJ2-1; d_gene: TRBD2; abundance: NA; CDR3aa: CASSQLADQYNEQFF; CDR3nt: TGTGCCAGCAGCCAACTAGCGGACCAATACAATGAGCAGTTCTTC
v_gene: TRBV29-1; j_gene: TRBJ1-2; d_gene: TRBD1; abundance: few; CDR3aa: CSGSHWDRDRDNYGYTF; CDR3nt: TGCAGCGGATCCCACTGGGACCGGGACAGGGATAACTATGGCTACACCTTC
v_gene: TRBV6-1; j_gene: TRBJ2-3; d_gene: TRBD2; abundance: many; CDR3aa: CASTAGATDTQYF; CDR3nt: TGTGCCAGCACAGCGGGGGCCACAGATACGCAGTATTTT
v_gene: TRBV20-1; j_gene: TRBJ2-5; d_gene: NA; abundance: many; CDR3aa: CSAATGIQETQYF; CDR3nt: TGCAGTGCTGCAACAGGGATCCAAGAGACCCAGTACTTC
v_gene: TRBV29-1; j_gene: TRBJ1-1; d_gene: NA; abundance: few; CDR3aa: CSVVPQSGATEAFF; CDR3nt: TGCAGCGTTGTGCCCCAATCGGGGGCTACTGAAGCTTTCTTT
v_gene: TRBV2; j_gene: TRBJ1-2; d_gene: NA; abundance: few; CDR3aa: CASFPSGYNHDGYTF; CDR3nt: TGTGCCAGCTTCCCGTCGGGTTACAATCACGATGGCTACACCTTC
v_gene: TRBV12-3/TRBV12-4; j_gene: TRBJ1-3; d_gene: TRBD1; abundance: many; CDR3aa: CASSPRTGAGNTIYF; CDR3nt: TGTGCCAGCAGCCCTAGGACAGGCGCGGGAAACACCATATATTTT
v_gene: TRBV29-1; j_gene: TRBJ2-7; d_gene: NA; abundance: few; CDR3aa: CSVGPSGYEQYF; CDR3nt: TGCAGCGTTGGACCCTCCGGCTACGAGCAGTACTTC
v_gene: TRBV20-1; j_gene: TRBJ2-1; d_gene: TRBD2; abundance: many; CDR3aa: CSAREGLAANEQFF; CDR3nt: TGCAGTGCTAGAGAGGGACTAGCGGCCAATGAGCAGTTCTTC
v_gene: TRBV12-3/TRBV12-4; j_gene: TRBJ1-1; d_gene: TRBD1; abundance: NA; CDR3aa: CASSPTGGSTEAFF; CDR3nt: TGTGCCAGCAGCCCGACAGGGGGAAGTACTGAAGCTTTCTTT
v_gene: TRBV16; j_gene: TRBJ1-4; d_gene: NA; abundance: many; CDR3aa: CASSAGRAGGNEKLFF; CDR3nt: TGTGCCAGCAGCGCGGGCCGGGCCGGGGGTAATGAAAAACTGTTTTTT
v_gene: TRBV20-1; j_gene: TRBJ2-5; d_gene: NA; abundance: NA; CDR3aa: CSASPLAASTGAQYF; CDR3nt: TGCAGTGCTAGCCCCCTAGCGGCCAGCACAGGGGCCCAGTACTTC
v_gene: TRBV3-1; j_gene: TRBJ2-2; d_gene: NA; abundance: many; CDR3aa: CASSQTGLVGTGELFF; CDR3nt: TGTGCCAGCAGCCAAACCGGACTGGTCGGCACCGGGGAGCTGTTTTTT
v_gene: TRBV5-1; j_gene: TRBJ2-1; d_gene: NA; abundance: many; CDR3aa: CASSLAGLNNEQFF; CDR3nt: TGCGCCAGCAGCTTGGCAGGGTTGAACAATGAGCAGTTCTTC
v_gene: TRBV12-3/TRBV12-4; j_gene: TRBJ1-4; d_gene: NA; abundance: NA; CDR3aa: CASSPTGSGEKLFF; CDR3nt: TGTGCCAGCAGTCCAACAGGGTCGGGTGAAAAACTGTTTTTT
v_gene: TRBV12-3/TRBV12-4; j_gene: TRBJ2-5; d_gene: TRBD1; abundance: few; CDR3aa: CASSLGTGVSETQYF; CDR3nt: TGTGCCAGCAGTTTAGGGACAGGGGTCTCGGAGACCCAGTACTTC